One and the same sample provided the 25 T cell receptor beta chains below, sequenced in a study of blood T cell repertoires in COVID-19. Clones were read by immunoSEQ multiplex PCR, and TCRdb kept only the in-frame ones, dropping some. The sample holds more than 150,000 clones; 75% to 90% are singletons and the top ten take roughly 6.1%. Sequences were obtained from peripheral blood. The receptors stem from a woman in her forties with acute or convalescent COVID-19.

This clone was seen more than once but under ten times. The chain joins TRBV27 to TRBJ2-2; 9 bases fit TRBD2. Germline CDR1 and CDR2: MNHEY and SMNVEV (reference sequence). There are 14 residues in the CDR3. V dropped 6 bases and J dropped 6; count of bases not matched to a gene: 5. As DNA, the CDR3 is TGTGCCAGCAGAATAGCGGGAGTCCCCGGGGAGCTGTTTTTT. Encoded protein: CASRIAGVPGELFF.

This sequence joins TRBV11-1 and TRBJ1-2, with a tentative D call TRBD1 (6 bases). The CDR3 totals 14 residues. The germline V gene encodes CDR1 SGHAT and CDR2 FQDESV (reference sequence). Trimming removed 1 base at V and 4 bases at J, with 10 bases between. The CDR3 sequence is CASSLDVRGYGYTF. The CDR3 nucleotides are TGTGCCAGCAGCTTAGACGTCAGGGGCTATGGCTACACCTTC.

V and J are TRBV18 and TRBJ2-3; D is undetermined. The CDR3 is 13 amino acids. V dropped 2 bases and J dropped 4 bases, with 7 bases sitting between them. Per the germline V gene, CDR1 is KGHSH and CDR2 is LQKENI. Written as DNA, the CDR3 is TGTGCCAGCTCACCAAGAGATCCAGATACGCAGTATTTT. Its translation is CASSPRDPDTQYF. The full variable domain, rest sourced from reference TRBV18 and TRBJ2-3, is NAGVMQNPRHLVRRRGQEARLRCSPMKGHSHVYWYRQLPEEGLKFMVYLQKENIIDESGMPKERFSAEFPKEGPSILRIQQVVRGDSAAYFCASSPRDPDTQYFGPGTRLTVL.

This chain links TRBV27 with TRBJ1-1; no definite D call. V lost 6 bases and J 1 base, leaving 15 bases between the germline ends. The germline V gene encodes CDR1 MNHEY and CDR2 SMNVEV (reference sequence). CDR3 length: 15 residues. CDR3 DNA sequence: TGTGCCAGCAGCCCGCGCCCGGGATGGAACACTGAAGCTTTCTTT. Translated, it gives CASSPRPGWNTEAFF.

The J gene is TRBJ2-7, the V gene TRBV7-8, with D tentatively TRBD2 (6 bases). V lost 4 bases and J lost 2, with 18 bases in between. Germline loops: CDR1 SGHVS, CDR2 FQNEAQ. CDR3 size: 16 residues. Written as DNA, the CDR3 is TGTGCCAGCAGCTCCCTAAGGGTTAGCGGTACCTACGAGCAGTACTTC. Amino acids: CASSSLRVSGTYEQYF.

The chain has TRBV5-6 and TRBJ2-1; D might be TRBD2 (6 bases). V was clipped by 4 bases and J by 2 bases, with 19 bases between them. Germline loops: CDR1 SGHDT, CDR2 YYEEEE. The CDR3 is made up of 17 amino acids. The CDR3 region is CASSPPAGIITYNEQFF. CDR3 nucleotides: TGTGCCAGCAGCCCGCCCGCGGGGATTATCACCTACAATGAGCAGTTCTTC.

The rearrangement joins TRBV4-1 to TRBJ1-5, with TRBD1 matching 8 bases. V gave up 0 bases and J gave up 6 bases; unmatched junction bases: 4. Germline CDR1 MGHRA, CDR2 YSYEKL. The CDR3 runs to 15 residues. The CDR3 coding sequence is TGCGCCAGCAGCCAAGAGGGGACAGGAATTCAGCCCCAGCATTTT. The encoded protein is CASSQEGTGIQPQHF.

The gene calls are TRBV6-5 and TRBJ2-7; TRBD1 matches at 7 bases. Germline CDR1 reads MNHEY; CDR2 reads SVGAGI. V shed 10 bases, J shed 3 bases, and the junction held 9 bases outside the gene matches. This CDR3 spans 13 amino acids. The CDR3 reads CAIIPGGIYEQYF. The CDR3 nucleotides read TGTGCCATTATCCCAGGGGGTATCTACGAGCAGTACTTC.

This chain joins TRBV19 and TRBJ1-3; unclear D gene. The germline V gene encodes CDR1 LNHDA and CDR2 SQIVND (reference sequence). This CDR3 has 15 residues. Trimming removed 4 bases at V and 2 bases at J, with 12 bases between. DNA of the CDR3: TGTGCCAGTAGTACCTCACGGAGAGCTGGAAACACCATATATTTT. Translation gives CASSTSRRAGNTIYF.

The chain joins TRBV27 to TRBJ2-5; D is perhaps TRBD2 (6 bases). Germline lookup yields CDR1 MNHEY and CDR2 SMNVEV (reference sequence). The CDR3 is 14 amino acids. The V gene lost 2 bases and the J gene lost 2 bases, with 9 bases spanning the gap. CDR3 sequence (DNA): TGTGCCAGCAGTTTAACGGGAGTTCAAGAGACCCAGTACTTC. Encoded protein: CASSLTGVQETQYF.

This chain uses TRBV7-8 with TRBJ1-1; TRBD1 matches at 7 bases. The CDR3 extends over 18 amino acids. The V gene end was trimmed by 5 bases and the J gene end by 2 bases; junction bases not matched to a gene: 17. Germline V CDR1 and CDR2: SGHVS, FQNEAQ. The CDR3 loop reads CASSPARVDRVFNTEAFF. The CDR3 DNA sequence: TGTGCCAGCAGCCCAGCGAGAGTCGACAGGGTTTTTAACACTGAAGCTTTCTTT.

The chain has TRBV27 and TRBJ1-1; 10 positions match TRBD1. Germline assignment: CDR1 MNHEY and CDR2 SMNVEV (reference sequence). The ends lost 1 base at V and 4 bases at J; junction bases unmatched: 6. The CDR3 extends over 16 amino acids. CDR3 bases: TGTGCCAGCAGTTTATTCGGGACAGGGGCAGGCACTGAAGCTTTCTTT. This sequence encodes CASSLFGTGAGTEAFF.

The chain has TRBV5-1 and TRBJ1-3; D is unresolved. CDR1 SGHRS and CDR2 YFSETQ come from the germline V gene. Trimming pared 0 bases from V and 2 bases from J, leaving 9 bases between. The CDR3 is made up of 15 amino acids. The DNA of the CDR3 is TGCGCCAGCAGCTTGGGACATTTCACTGGAAACACCATATATTTT. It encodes CASSLGHFTGNTIYF.

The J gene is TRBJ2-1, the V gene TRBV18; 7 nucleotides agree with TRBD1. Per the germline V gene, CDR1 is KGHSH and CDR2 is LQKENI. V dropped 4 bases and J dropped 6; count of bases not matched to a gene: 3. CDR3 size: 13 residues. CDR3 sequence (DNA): TGTGCCAGCTCACGCTGGACAGGCAATGAGCAGTTCTTC. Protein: CASSRWTGNEQFF.

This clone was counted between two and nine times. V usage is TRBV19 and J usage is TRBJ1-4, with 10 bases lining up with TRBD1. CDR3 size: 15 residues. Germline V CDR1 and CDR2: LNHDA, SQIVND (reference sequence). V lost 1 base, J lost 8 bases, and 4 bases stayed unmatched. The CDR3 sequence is CASSIGGTGAEKLFF. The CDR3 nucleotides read TGTGCCAGTAGTATAGGAGGGACAGGGGCCGAAAAACTGTTTTTT.

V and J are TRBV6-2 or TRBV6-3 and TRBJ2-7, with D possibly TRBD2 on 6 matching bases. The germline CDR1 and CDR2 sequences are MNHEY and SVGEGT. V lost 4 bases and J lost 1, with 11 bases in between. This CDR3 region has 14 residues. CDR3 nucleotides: TGTGCCAGCAGTTCCCCTCTAGCGTCCTACGAGCAGTACTTC. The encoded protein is CASSSPLASYEQYF.

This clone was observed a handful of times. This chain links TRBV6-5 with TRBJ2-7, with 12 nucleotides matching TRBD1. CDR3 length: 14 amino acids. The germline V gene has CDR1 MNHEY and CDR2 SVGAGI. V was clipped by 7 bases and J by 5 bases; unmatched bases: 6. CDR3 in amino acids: CASKPGQGADEQYF. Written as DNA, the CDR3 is TGTGCCAGCAAACCGGGACAGGGGGCTGACGAGCAGTACTTC.

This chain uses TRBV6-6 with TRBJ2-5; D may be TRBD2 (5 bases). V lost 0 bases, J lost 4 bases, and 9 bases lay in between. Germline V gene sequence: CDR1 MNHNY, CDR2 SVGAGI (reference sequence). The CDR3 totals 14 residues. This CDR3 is CASSYSRLAETQYF. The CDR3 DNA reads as TGTGCCAGCAGTTACTCGAGGCTAGCAGAGACCCAGTACTTC.

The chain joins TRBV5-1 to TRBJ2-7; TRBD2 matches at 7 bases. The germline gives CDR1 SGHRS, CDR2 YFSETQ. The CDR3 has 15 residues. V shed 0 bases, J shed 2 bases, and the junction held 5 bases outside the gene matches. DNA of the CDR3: TGCGCCAGCAGCTTGGAAGGGGACTACCCCTACGAGCAGTACTTC. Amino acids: CASSLEGDYPYEQYF. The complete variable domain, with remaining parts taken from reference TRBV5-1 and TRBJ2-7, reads KAGVTQTPRYLIKTRGQQVTLSCSPISGHRSVSWYQQTPGQGLQFLFEYFSETQRNKGNFPGRFSGRQFSNSRSEMNVSTLELGDSALYLCASSLEGDYPYEQYFGPGTRLTVT.

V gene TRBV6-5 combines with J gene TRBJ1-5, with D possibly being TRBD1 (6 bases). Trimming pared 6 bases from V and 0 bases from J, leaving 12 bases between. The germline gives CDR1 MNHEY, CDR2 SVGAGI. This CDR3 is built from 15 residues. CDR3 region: CASSYDRYSNQPQHF. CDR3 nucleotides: TGTGCCAGCAGCTACGACAGGTATAGCAATCAGCCCCAGCATTTT.

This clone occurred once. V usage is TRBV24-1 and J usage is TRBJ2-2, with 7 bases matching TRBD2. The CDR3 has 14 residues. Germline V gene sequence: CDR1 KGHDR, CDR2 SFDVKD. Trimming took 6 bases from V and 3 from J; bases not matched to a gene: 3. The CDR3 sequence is CATSSGGDTGELFF. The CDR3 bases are TGTGCCACCAGTTCGGGGGGTGACACCGGGGAGCTGTTTTTT.

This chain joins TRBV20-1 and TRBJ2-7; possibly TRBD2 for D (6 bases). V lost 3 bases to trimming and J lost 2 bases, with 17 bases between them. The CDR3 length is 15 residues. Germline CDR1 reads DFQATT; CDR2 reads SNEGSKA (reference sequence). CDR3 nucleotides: TGCAGTGCTAGTGGGTCCGGGTCGGGGGCCTACGAGCAGTACTTC. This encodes CSASGSGSGAYEQYF.

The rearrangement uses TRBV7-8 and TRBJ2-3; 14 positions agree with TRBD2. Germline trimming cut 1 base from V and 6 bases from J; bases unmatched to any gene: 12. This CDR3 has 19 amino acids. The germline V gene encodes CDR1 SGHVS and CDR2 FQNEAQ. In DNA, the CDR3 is TGTGCCAGCAGCTTAGGGTTGGCTGGGACTAGCGGGAGTATGGATACGCAGTATTTT. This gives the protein CASSLGLAGTSGSMDTQYF.

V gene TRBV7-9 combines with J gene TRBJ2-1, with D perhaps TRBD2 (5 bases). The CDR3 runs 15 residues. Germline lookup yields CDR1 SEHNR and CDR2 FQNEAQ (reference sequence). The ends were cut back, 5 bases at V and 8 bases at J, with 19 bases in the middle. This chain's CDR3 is CASSVRELVADEQFF. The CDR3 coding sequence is TGTGCCAGCAGCGTCCGAGAACTAGTCGCCGATGAGCAGTTCTTC.

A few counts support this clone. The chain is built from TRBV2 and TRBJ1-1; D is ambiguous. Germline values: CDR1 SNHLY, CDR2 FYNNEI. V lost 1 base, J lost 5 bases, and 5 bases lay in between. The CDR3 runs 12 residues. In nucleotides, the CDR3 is TGTGCCAGCAGTGAAGGGGAGACTGAAGCTTTCTTT. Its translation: CASSEGETEAFF.